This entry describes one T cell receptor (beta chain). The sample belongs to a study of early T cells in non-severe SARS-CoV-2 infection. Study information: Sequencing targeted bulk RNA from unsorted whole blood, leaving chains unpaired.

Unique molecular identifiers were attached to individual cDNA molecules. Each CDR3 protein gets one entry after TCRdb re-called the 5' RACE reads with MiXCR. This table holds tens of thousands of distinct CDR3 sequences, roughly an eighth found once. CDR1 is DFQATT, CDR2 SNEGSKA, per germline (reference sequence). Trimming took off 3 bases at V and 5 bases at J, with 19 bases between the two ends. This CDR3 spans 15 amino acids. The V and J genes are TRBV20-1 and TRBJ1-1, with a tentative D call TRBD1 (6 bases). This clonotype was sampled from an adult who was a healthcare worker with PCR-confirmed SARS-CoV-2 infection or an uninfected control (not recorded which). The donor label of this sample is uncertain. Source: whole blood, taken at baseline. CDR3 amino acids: CSARFPQGLRTEAFF. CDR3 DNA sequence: TGCAGTGCTAGGTTTCCACAGGGCCTTCGGACTGAAGCTTTCTTT.